The next 14 T cell receptor beta chains were all read from a single sample in a study of T cell repertoires in cytomegalovirus infection. Which antigens these TCRs recognize remains unknown. MiXCR, applied by TCRdb to the reads, yields one record per CDR3 protein. The sample has hundreds of thousands of distinct CDR3 sequences, roughly 30% seen once; the top ten hold about an eighth. The sequenced sample was cultured CD8+ T cells from PBMCs, obtained from culture after CMV antigen stimulation. The receptors come from a human donor in good health (CMV status not recorded). Some clones in this sample may be carry-over from other donors' samples.

The chain recombines TRBV2 with TRBJ1-5, with D hard to call. V gave up 2 bases and J gave up 7 bases, with 15 bases separating them. Germline CDR1 reads SNHLY; CDR2 reads FYNNEI. The CDR3 has 15 residues. The CDR3 protein is CASSESAESYQPQHF. CDR3 nucleotides: TGTGCCAGCAGTGAAAGCGCAGAATCTTACCAGCCCCAGCATTTT.

This clonotype showed up many times. The chain's CDR3 is CASSPWSGGAFLNEQFF. The CDR3 DNA follows: TGTGCCAGCAGCCCATGGTCCGGGGGGGCGTTCCTCAATGAGCAGTTCTTC. The chain employs TRBV7-2 and TRBJ2-1; 8 nucleotides line up with TRBD2. Germline trimming cut 5 bases from V and 6 bases from J; bases unmatched to any gene: 15. In germline, CDR1 is SGHTA, CDR2 FQGNSA. The CDR3 is 17 amino acids.

The chain is built from TRBV5-1 and TRBJ1-1, with unresolved D. V shed 0 bases and J shed 8 bases, with 17 bases lying between them. CDR1 and CDR2 (germline): SGHRS, YFSETQ. The length of the CDR3 is 15 residues. CDR3 region: CASSLVAISSSEAFF. CDR3 nucleotide sequence: TGCGCCAGCAGCTTGGTTGCCATCTCTTCTTCCGAAGCTTTCTTT.

The J gene is TRBJ2-7, the V gene TRBV19; D gene unclear. The germline V and J ends were trimmed by 10 bases and 3 bases, with 10 bases remaining between them. The germline gives CDR1 LNHDA, CDR2 SQIVND (reference sequence). This CDR3 contains 11 residues. CDR3 sequence reads: CATGPGYEQYF. In nucleotides, the CDR3 is TGTGCCACCGGACCGGGCTACGAGCAGTACTTC. Combining the CDR3 with reference TRBV19 and TRBJ2-7 gives the whole variable domain DGGITQSPKYLFRKEGQNVTLSCEQNLNHDAMYWYRQDPGQGLRLIYYSQIVNDFQKGDIAEGYSVSREKKESFPLTVTSAQKNPTAFYLCATGPGYEQYFGPGTRLTVT.

This clonotype has a single count. This chain joins TRBV19 and TRBJ1-2, with 8 bases lining up with TRBD1. CDR1 LNHDA and CDR2 SQIVND come from the germline V gene (reference sequence). There are 12 residues in the CDR3. CDR3 protein: CAGTDRVGDYTF. The CDR3 nucleotides are TGTGCTGGAACGGACAGGGTCGGCGACTACACCTTC.

The J gene is TRBJ1-5, the V gene TRBV3-1; tentative D call: TRBD1 (5 bases). The CDR3 is 15 amino acids. Trimming removed 4 bases at V and 5 bases at J, with 15 bases between. In germline, CDR1 is LGHDT, CDR2 YNNKEL (reference sequence). In DNA, the CDR3 is TGTGCCAGCAGCCTGGGACTCTCGGCCCATCAGCCCCAGCATTTT. Translating it yields CASSLGLSAHQPQHF.

In its sample, this clonotype was seen a few times. The rearrangement joins TRBV7-9 to TRBJ2-5; 12 nucleotides line up with TRBD2. The CDR3 extends over 15 amino acids. V gave up 4 bases and J gave up 4 bases; unmatched junction bases: 4. In germline, CDR1 is SEHNR, CDR2 FQNEAQ (reference sequence). The CDR3 region is CASSWVTSGGETQYF. The DNA of the CDR3 is TGTGCCAGCAGCTGGGTGACTAGCGGGGGAGAGACCCAGTACTTC.

There are a few counts of this clonotype. V and J are TRBV6-1 and TRBJ2-7; possible D gene TRBD1, 6 bases. Germline CDR1 reads MNHNS; CDR2 reads SASEGT. There are 14 residues in the CDR3. V was shortened by 1 base and J by 5 bases, with 12 bases between the two germline ends. The CDR3 protein is CASSEGPGDDEQYF. In DNA form, the CDR3 reads TGTGCCAGCAGTGAAGGACCAGGGGACGACGAGCAGTACTTC.

There are a few counts of this clonotype. J is TRBJ2-7 and V is TRBV7-9, with D possibly being TRBD2 (5 bases). The CDR3 has 14 residues. V lost 4 bases, J lost 4 bases, and 14 bases lay in between. Germline V gene sequence: CDR1 SEHNR, CDR2 FQNEAQ (reference sequence). The CDR3 loop is CASSSRELVYEQYV. In DNA form, the CDR3 reads TGTGCCAGCAGCTCCCGGGAATTAGTTTACGAGCAGTACGTC.

The sample holds a few counts of this clonotype. In nucleotides, the CDR3 is TGTGCCACCAGTGATTACCATGAGCAGTTCTTC. Translated: CATSDYHEQFF. The J gene is TRBJ2-1, the V gene TRBV24-1, with D uncertain. CDR3 length: 11 residues. Trimming took 2 bases from V and 8 from J, leaving 3 bases between them. Germline V gene data show CDR1 as KGHDR and CDR2 as SFDVKD.

This clonotype was seen at least ten times. The J gene is TRBJ2-1, the V gene TRBV7-2; no clear D. Germline V gene sequence: CDR1 SGHTA, CDR2 FQGNSA. The V end was cut by 1 base, the J end by 0 bases, with 10 bases between. The length of the CDR3 is 16 residues. The CDR3 bases are TGTGCCAGCAGCTTAGGGGTCTACGGCTCCTACAATGAGCAGTTCTTC. Protein product: CASSLGVYGSYNEQFF.

In its sample, this clonotype was seen a few times. The V gene is TRBV7-9, the J gene TRBJ2-5; 7 bases are shared with TRBD2. After removal of 1 base from V and 1 base from J, the junction contained 3 bases not matched to a gene. The CDR3 is 15 residues long. Germline V gives CDR1 SEHNR, CDR2 FQNEAQ (reference sequence). The CDR3 reads CASSLVGGPQETQYF. CDR3 DNA: TGTGCCAGCAGCTTAGTGGGAGGGCCCCAAGAGACCCAGTACTTC.

This clonotype appeared a few times. The J gene is TRBJ2-1, the V gene TRBV27; the D gene is possibly TRBD2 (5 bases). This CDR3 contains 14 residues. Trimming cost V 10 bases and J 5 bases, with 18 bases left between them. CDR1 and CDR2 from the germline V gene are MNHEY and SMNVEV (reference sequence). CDR3 region: CATRGRRFDNEQFF. The DNA for the CDR3 is TGTGCCACTAGAGGTCGGAGGTTCGACAATGAGCAGTTCTTC.

The genes are TRBV19 and TRBJ2-1, with 9 bases fitting TRBD1. J gave up 10 bases and V 5 bases, and 12 bases lay outside the gene matches. Germline values: CDR1 LNHDA, CDR2 SQIVND (reference sequence). The CDR3 sequence is 15 residues long. The DNA for the CDR3 is TGTGCCAGTAGTTCCTGGACAGGGGTCAGTGAAGAGCAGTTCTTC. As protein: CASSSWTGVSEEQFF.